This is a list of T cell receptor beta chains from one sample in a study of identical twins. TCRdb itself ran the 5' RACE reads through MiXCR, one entry per CDR3 protein. The sample records around 230,000 distinct CDR3 sequences, roughly 10% being singletons. The material sequenced was memory (CD45RO+) T cells sorted from blood. The receptors come from a woman aged 18-35 years in good health. Each CDR3 is given with its conserved first and last residue. Fields, in order: J gene, V gene, clone size, D gene, CDR3 DNA, CDR3 protein. The D gene is left open where the match is weak. Rows give clone size only sometimes, using once, few, many, or a class for an expanded clone.

TRBJ2-3 TRBV10-3 few TRBD2 TGTGCCATCAGTGGACTTAGCGGGAGCACGGGAGATACGCAGTATTTT CAISGLSGSTGDTQYF
TRBJ2-3 TRBV30 . . TGTGCCTGGAGTACCTCCTGGGAGACAGATACGCAGTATTTT CAWSTSWETDTQYF
TRBJ2-1 TRBV3-1 many TRBD2 TGTGCCAGCAGCCAAGATCGGGGTCTAGCGGGTGACAATGAGCAGTTCTTC CASSQDRGLAGDNEQFF
TRBJ1-5 TRBV12-3/TRBV12-4 few . TGTGCCAGCAGTTCGTTAGGTCAGCCCCAGCATTTT CASSSLGQPQHF
TRBJ2-1 TRBV7-8 . TRBD1 TGTGCCAGCAGCTCCCGGGACAGCACCTACAATGAGCAGTTCTTC CASSSRDSTYNEQFF
TRBJ2-5 TRBV30 . . TGTGCCTGGAGAGTGGAGACCCAGTACTTC CAWRVETQYF
TRBJ2-7 TRBV29-1 few TRBD1 TGCAGCTTACTAGACACCGGGACAGGGGGCGAGCAGTACTTC CSLLDTGTGGEQYF
TRBJ2-3 TRBV20-1 many . TGCAGTGCCAGAGAGCCTAGGGCCACAGATACGCAGTATTTT CSAREPRATDTQYF
TRBJ1-1 TRBV7-8 many TRBD1 TGTGCCAGCAGCCGACTCCGGACAGGGGAAGGCACTGAAGCTTTCTTT CASSRLRTGEGTEAFF
TRBJ2-3 TRBV7-9 few TRBD2 TGTGCCAGCAGCATTAGCGGGAGAGTAGATACGCAGTATTTT CASSISGRVDTQYF
TRBJ2-5 TRBV20-1 . TRBD2 TGCAGTGCTAGAGATAATAGCGGGGGGCCTCAGTACTTC CSARDNSGGPQYF
TRBJ2-1 TRBV7-9 many . TGTGCCAGCAGCCCTAGCGCCGATGAGCAGTTCTTC CASSPSADEQFF